Below are 32 T cell receptor beta chains sequenced from a single sample in a study of blood T cells in healthy people across ages. A sample-barcoded 5' primer and a J-beta primer mix were used in a second PCR of roughly 7 to 12 cycles. TCRdb recomputed calls from the 5' RACE reads with MiXCR, one row per CDR3 protein. The table shows roughly 680,000 distinct CDR3 sequences, with roughly 20% occurring only once. The sample taken for sequencing was blood. Receptors originate from an older man in good health.

This rearrangement joins TRBV20-1 to TRBJ2-3; D ambiguous. The V gene's germline CDR1 is DFQATT and CDR2 SNEGSKA (reference sequence). V was pared by 7 bases and J by 4 bases, with 12 bases between. The length of the CDR3 is 12 residues. CDR3 nucleotide sequence: TGCAGTGTCAAGGGTTTCGCAGATACGCAGTATTTT. The encoded protein is CSVKGFADTQYF.

There are many counts of this clonotype. V usage is TRBV5-1 and J usage is TRBJ2-3; D is possibly TRBD1 (6 bases). V shed 1 base and J shed 6 bases, with 12 bases lying between them. The CDR3 extends over 14 amino acids. Germline CDR1 SGHRS, CDR2 YFSETQ. DNA of the CDR3: TGCGCCAGCAGCTTGATACAGGGAAGCGATACGCAGTATTTT. The encoded protein is CASSLIQGSDTQYF.

This clonotype has more than one count but fewer than ten. The rearrangement joins TRBV18 to TRBJ2-1; unclear D gene. Trimming shortened V by 1 base and J by 8 bases, and 6 bases separated the two germline ends. Germline V gives CDR1 KGHSH, CDR2 LQKENI. The CDR3 has 12 amino acids. The CDR3 is CASSPRPDEQFF. The CDR3 region has the DNA TGTGCCAGCTCACCACGACCGGATGAGCAGTTCTTC.

This chain links TRBV11-2 with TRBJ2-2; no reliable D call. V dropped 5 bases and J dropped 4 bases, with 14 bases sitting between them. This CDR3 comprises 15 residues. The germline gives CDR1 SGHAT, CDR2 FQNNGV. The CDR3 DNA reads as TGTGCCAGCAGCAAAGTCGGGTCGGGCACCGGGGAGCTGTTTTTT. Translation: CASSKVGSGTGELFF.

The V gene is TRBV11-1, the J gene TRBJ1-4, with TRBD1 matching 7 bases. Trimming took 5 bases from V and 6 from J; bases not matched to a gene: 6. Per the germline V gene, CDR1 is SGHAT and CDR2 is FQDESV (reference sequence). There are 14 residues in the CDR3. CDR3 nucleotide sequence: TGTGCCAGCAGCGAGGGACAGTGGGATGAAAAACTGTTTTTT. Translating gives CASSEGQWDEKLFF.

For this clonotype: The junction does not match germline at one end; this may be a read error. The chain is built from TRBV12-3 or TRBV12-4 and TRBJ2-5, with D tentatively TRBD1 or TRBD2 (5 bases each). CDR3 length equals 12 residues. The CDR3 DNA reads as TGTGTCAGCAGTCGGGACGGGGAGACCCAGTACTTC. Translation: CVSSRDGETQYF.

This chain connects TRBV20-1 to TRBJ2-5, with 7 bases matching TRBD1. The last part of the DNA fits TRBJ2-7 better; the J call may be wrong. CDR1 and CDR2 (germline): DFQATT, SNEGSKA (reference sequence). The CDR3 runs to 14 residues. Written as DNA, the CDR3 is TGCAGTGCTCGGAACCGGGACAGTACCTACGAGCAGTACTTC. Residues: CSARNRDSTYEQYF.

The rearrangement uses TRBV9 and TRBJ2-3, with TRBD2 matching over 10 bases. The CDR3 has 17 amino acids. With 0 bases clipped from V and 5 bases from J, the junction kept 9 bases outside the gene matches. From germline, CDR1 is SGDLS and CDR2 YYNGEE. The CDR3 DNA is TGTGCCAGCAGCGTAGAGCAGGGACTAGCGAGTGAAGATACGCAGTATTTT. It yields the protein CASSVEQGLASEDTQYF.

This clonotype was counted at least ten times. The chain employs TRBV6-5 and TRBJ2-5, with TRBD2 matching over 9 bases. V shed 6 bases, J shed 5 bases, and the junction held 4 bases outside the gene matches. CDR1 and CDR2 (germline): MNHEY, SVGAGI. The CDR3 runs 13 residues. CDR3 sequence reads: CASRGLAEETQYF. CDR3 sequence (DNA): TGTGCCAGCAGGGGACTAGCAGAGGAGACCCAGTACTTC.

This rearrangement joins TRBV29-1 to TRBJ1-1; no definite D call. The length of the CDR3 is 12 residues. CDR1 is SQVTM, CDR2 ANQGSEA, per germline. With 5 bases removed from V and 4 bases from J, the gap between germline ends came to 11 bases. The CDR3 region has the DNA TGCAGCGTTTTCCCCCGGGCCACTGAAGCTTTCTTT. This translates into CSVFPRATEAFF.

The chain's CDR3 is CASSYGTSGPRYQYF. The CDR3 nucleotides are TGTGCCAGCAGTTACGGGACTAGCGGCCCCAGGTACCAGTACTTC. The chain combines TRBV6-2 or TRBV6-3 with TRBJ2-5, with TRBD2 identical over 11 bases. Germline V gene lookup returns CDR1 MNHEY and CDR2 SVGEGT. The CDR3 spans 15 residues. Trimming took 2 bases from V and 10 from J; bases not matched to a gene: 9.

In this sample, this clonotype turned up a few times. This chain uses TRBV19 with TRBJ1-1; the D gene is possibly TRBD1 (5 bases). Trimming removed 5 bases at V and 4 bases at J, with 11 bases between. CDR1 is LNHDA and CDR2 is SQIVND in the germline V gene (reference sequence). The CDR3 contains 13 residues. DNA for the CDR3: TGTGCCAGTAGTTGGGGCGGGGGCACTGAAGCTTTCTTT. Translation: CASSWGGGTEAFF.

The CDR3 sequence: CASRKDLPYNEQFF. The CDR3, as DNA: TGTGCCAGCAGAAAAGACCTCCCCTACAATGAGCAGTTCTTC. This sequence joins TRBV27 and TRBJ2-1; D ambiguous. There are 14 residues in the CDR3. Trimming stripped 6 bases from V and 2 bases from J, with 11 bases between. Germline V gene data show CDR1 as MNHEY and CDR2 as SMNVEV (reference sequence).

The chain couples TRBV7-3 to TRBJ2-5; D may match TRBD1 or TRBD2 (5 bases each). The germline V gene has CDR1 SGHTA and CDR2 FQGTGA. V lost 3 bases, J lost 3 bases, and 14 bases lay in between. The CDR3 spans 15 residues. CDR3 protein: CASSFLTGTKETQYF. CDR3 coding DNA: TGTGCCAGCAGCTTCCTAACCGGGACCAAAGAGACCCAGTACTTC.

The chain is built from TRBV28 and TRBJ2-3; D may match TRBD1 or TRBD2 (5 bases each). V lost 4 bases, J lost 6 bases, and 20 bases lay in between. CDR3 length: 16 amino acids. CDR1 is MDHEN, CDR2 SYDVKM, per germline. The chain's CDR3 is CASSSSGRPLPDTQYF. Here the CDR3 DNA reads TGTGCCAGCAGTTCCTCGGGACGGCCCCTACCGGATACGCAGTATTTT. The full variable domain, its missing parts supplied by reference TRBV28 and TRBJ2-3, is DVKVTQSSRYLVKRTGEKVFLECVQDMDHENMFWYRQDPGLGLRLIYFSYDVKMKEKGDIPEGYSVSREKKERFSLILESASTNQTSMYLCASSSSGRPLPDTQYFGPGTRLTVL.

In this sample, this clonotype turned up a few times. The J gene is TRBJ2-1, the V gene TRBV7-3; 10 bases agree with TRBD2. CDR1 and CDR2 (germline): SGHTA, FQGTGA. V lost 6 bases and J lost 10; bases outside the gene matches: 12. The CDR3 runs 15 residues. CDR3: CASSSGTSAIREQFF. The CDR3 nucleotides read TGTGCCAGCAGTTCCGGGACTAGCGCAATCAGGGAGCAGTTCTTC.

The DNA for the CDR3 is TGTGCCAGCAGATCGGGACAGGCCTGGAGAAATTCACCCCTCCACTTT. Translated: CASRSGQAWRNSPLHF. The V and J genes are TRBV6-1 and TRBJ1-6; TRBD1 aligns across 8 bases. Per the germline V gene, CDR1 is MNHNS and CDR2 is SASEGT. The CDR3 spans 16 residues. V shed 6 bases and J 7 bases; nucleotides not matched to a gene: 11.

This clonotype was seen a few times. The rearrangement links TRBV7-9 to TRBJ2-5; D unresolved. This CDR3 region has 13 residues. Germline V lookup: CDR1 SEHNR, CDR2 FQNEAQ (reference sequence). The V and J ends lost 1 base and 5 bases respectively, with 8 bases between them. CDR3 nucleotides: TGTGCCAGCAGCTTAGGGTCTATGGAGACCCAGTACTTC. This translates into CASSLGSMETQYF.

This clonotype was seen only a few times. The J gene is TRBJ2-3, the V gene TRBV20-1; tentatively, D is TRBD2 (5 bases). The V and J ends lost 5 bases and 2 bases respectively, with 20 bases between them. The CDR3 has 16 amino acids. Germline lookup yields CDR1 DFQATT and CDR2 SNEGSKA (reference sequence). The CDR3, as DNA: TGCAGTGCTCGGGCAGGACGCACGGGATTCACAGATACGCAGTATTTT. It codes for CSARAGRTGFTDTQYF.

A few counts support this clonotype. This chain joins TRBV28 and TRBJ2-1; 8 nucleotides match TRBD2. Germline CDR1 reads MDHEN; CDR2 reads SYDVKM. J lost 5 bases, V lost 4 bases, and 10 bases had no gene match. CDR3 length: 16 residues. CDR3: CASSSQRGGPHNEQFF. In DNA, the CDR3 is TGTGCCAGCAGTTCCCAACGGGGGGGTCCTCACAATGAGCAGTTCTTC.

The chain is built from TRBV20-1 and TRBJ2-7, with D perhaps matching TRBD2 (6 bases). The CDR3 is made up of 14 amino acids. V lost 1 base and J lost 2, with 12 bases in between. Per the germline V gene, CDR1 is DFQATT and CDR2 is SNEGSKA (reference sequence). The CDR3 region is CSARADLATYEQYF. The CDR3 nucleotides read TGCAGTGCTAGAGCCGACCTAGCGACCTACGAGCAGTACTTC.

DNA of the CDR3: TGCAGCGTTTGGGCGGGAGGGCCCGGGGAGCTGTTTTTT. Translated, it gives CSVWAGGPGELFF. The chain recombines TRBV29-1 with TRBJ2-2; 9 bases line up with TRBD2. The CDR3 loop spans 13 amino acids. Unmatched junction bases numbered 4, after V lost 5 bases and J lost 6 bases. Germline V lookup: CDR1 SQVTM, CDR2 ANQGSEA.

Ten or more counts support this clonotype. The gene calls are TRBV6-5 and TRBJ2-7, with no clear D. Germline CDR1 is MNHEY and CDR2 is SVGAGI. The CDR3 length is 12 residues. V lost 8 bases, J lost 3 bases, and 11 bases lay in between. CDR3 sequence (DNA): TGTGCCAGCTTCACGTCCGGCTACGAGCAGTACTTC. Translation: CASFTSGYEQYF.

The chain joins TRBV7-2 to TRBJ2-1; 8 nucleotides align to TRBD2. V trimming: 6 bases; J trimming: 1 base; junction bases outside the gene matches: 8. This CDR3 spans 16 amino acids. Per the germline V gene, CDR1 is SGHTA and CDR2 is FQGNSA. CDR3: CASSLSGSFSYNEQFF. The CDR3 bases are TGTGCCAGCAGTTTAAGCGGGAGCTTTTCCTACAATGAGCAGTTCTTC.

The rearrangement joins TRBV7-9 to TRBJ2-1; D may be TRBD1 (6 bases). Germline V lookup: CDR1 SEHNR, CDR2 FQNEAQ (reference sequence). The CDR3 runs 17 residues. With 0 bases removed from V and 5 bases from J, the gap between germline ends came to 17 bases. The CDR3 DNA reads as TGTGCCAGCAGCTTAGCGCTCGGGCTGCAGGGGCACAATGAGCAGTTCTTC. Translation: CASSLALGLQGHNEQFF.

CDR3 sequence (DNA): TGCGCCAGCAGCACTCCCAACGGCAATGAGCAGTTCTTC. Translation gives CASSTPNGNEQFF. The chain links TRBV5-1 to TRBJ2-1, with unresolved D. The CDR3 sequence is 13 residues long. Germline-derived CDR1 and CDR2 are SGHRS and YFSETQ. Trimming took 4 bases from V and 6 from J, leaving 11 bases between them. The whole variable domain, filled in from reference TRBV5-1 and TRBJ2-1, reads KAGVTQTPRYLIKTRGQQVTLSCSPISGHRSVSWYQQTPGQGLQFLFEYFSETQRNKGNFPGRFSGRQFSNSRSEMNVSTLELGDSALYLCASSTPNGNEQFFGPGTRLTVL.

The rearrangement uses TRBV6-5 and TRBJ2-5; TRBD2 agrees at 8 bases. This CDR3 spans 14 amino acids. The V segment lost 4 bases and the J segment 3 bases; nucleotides outside the gene matches: 4. The germline gives CDR1 MNHEY, CDR2 SVGAGI. CDR3 region: CASSLAGRKETQYF. The CDR3 region has the DNA TGTGCCAGCAGTTTAGCGGGGCGTAAAGAGACCCAGTACTTC.

Written as DNA, the CDR3 is TGTGCCAGCAGTTACTCAGGGCAAGATACGCAGTATTTT. Translating it yields CASSYSGQDTQYF. V usage is TRBV6-5 and J usage is TRBJ2-3; D not resolved. The CDR3 has 13 amino acids. Looked up from germline, CDR1 is MNHEY and CDR2 is SVGAGI. The V end was cut by 0 bases, the J end by 5 bases, with 6 bases between.

The chain joins TRBV12-3 or TRBV12-4 to TRBJ2-1, with D possibly matching TRBD1 (6 bases). The DNA end favors TRBJ2-5, so the J call may be wrong. The CDR3 runs 13 residues. The CDR3 nucleotides read TGTGCCAGCAGTTTTTCAGGGGTGGAGACCCAGTACTTC. Residues: CASSFSGVETQYF.

In this sample, this clonotype turned up a few times. The rearrangement uses TRBV28 and TRBJ2-2; TRBD2 agrees at 8 bases. CDR3 size: 15 residues. The germline gives CDR1 MDHEN, CDR2 SYDVKM. The ends lost 3 bases at V and 5 bases at J; junction bases unmatched: 5. Here the CDR3 reads CASSFWAGGTGELFF. The CDR3 coding sequence is TGTGCCAGCAGTTTCTGGGCGGGAGGAACCGGGGAGCTGTTTTTT.

This clonotype was observed a few times. This chain links TRBV20-1 with TRBJ2-7; the match to TRBD1 covers 9 bases. V dropped 0 bases and J dropped 6; count of bases not matched to a gene: 15. In germline, CDR1 is DFQATT, CDR2 SNEGSKA (reference sequence). There are 17 residues in the CDR3. CDR3 residues: CSARDALDARQGGEQYF. As DNA, the CDR3 is TGCAGTGCTAGAGATGCCTTAGACGCGCGACAGGGGGGCGAGCAGTACTTC.

This clonotype was recorded a few times. The gene calls are TRBV10-3 and TRBJ2-5, with D possibly being TRBD1 or TRBD2 (7 bases each). The assigned J gene may be wrong: the sequence end matches TRBJ2-7 better. Germline V gives CDR1 ENHRY, CDR2 SYGVKD. The CDR3 has 17 amino acids. In nucleotides, the CDR3 is TGTGCCATCAGTGACGGGGGAGGGGGCCAAGGAATCTACGAGCAGTACTTC. Translation gives CAISDGGGGQGIYEQYF.